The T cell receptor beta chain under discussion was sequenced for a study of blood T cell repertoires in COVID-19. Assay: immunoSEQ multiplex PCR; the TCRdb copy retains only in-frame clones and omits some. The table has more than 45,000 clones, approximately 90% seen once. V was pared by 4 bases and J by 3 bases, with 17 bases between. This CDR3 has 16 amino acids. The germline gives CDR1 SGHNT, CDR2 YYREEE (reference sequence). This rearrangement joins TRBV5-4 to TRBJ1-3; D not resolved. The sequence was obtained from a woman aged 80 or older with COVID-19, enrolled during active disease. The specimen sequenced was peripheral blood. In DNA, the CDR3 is TGTGCCAGCAGCCCCTATGGGCAGGTGATTGGAAACACCATATATTTT. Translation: CASSPYGQVIGNTIYF.